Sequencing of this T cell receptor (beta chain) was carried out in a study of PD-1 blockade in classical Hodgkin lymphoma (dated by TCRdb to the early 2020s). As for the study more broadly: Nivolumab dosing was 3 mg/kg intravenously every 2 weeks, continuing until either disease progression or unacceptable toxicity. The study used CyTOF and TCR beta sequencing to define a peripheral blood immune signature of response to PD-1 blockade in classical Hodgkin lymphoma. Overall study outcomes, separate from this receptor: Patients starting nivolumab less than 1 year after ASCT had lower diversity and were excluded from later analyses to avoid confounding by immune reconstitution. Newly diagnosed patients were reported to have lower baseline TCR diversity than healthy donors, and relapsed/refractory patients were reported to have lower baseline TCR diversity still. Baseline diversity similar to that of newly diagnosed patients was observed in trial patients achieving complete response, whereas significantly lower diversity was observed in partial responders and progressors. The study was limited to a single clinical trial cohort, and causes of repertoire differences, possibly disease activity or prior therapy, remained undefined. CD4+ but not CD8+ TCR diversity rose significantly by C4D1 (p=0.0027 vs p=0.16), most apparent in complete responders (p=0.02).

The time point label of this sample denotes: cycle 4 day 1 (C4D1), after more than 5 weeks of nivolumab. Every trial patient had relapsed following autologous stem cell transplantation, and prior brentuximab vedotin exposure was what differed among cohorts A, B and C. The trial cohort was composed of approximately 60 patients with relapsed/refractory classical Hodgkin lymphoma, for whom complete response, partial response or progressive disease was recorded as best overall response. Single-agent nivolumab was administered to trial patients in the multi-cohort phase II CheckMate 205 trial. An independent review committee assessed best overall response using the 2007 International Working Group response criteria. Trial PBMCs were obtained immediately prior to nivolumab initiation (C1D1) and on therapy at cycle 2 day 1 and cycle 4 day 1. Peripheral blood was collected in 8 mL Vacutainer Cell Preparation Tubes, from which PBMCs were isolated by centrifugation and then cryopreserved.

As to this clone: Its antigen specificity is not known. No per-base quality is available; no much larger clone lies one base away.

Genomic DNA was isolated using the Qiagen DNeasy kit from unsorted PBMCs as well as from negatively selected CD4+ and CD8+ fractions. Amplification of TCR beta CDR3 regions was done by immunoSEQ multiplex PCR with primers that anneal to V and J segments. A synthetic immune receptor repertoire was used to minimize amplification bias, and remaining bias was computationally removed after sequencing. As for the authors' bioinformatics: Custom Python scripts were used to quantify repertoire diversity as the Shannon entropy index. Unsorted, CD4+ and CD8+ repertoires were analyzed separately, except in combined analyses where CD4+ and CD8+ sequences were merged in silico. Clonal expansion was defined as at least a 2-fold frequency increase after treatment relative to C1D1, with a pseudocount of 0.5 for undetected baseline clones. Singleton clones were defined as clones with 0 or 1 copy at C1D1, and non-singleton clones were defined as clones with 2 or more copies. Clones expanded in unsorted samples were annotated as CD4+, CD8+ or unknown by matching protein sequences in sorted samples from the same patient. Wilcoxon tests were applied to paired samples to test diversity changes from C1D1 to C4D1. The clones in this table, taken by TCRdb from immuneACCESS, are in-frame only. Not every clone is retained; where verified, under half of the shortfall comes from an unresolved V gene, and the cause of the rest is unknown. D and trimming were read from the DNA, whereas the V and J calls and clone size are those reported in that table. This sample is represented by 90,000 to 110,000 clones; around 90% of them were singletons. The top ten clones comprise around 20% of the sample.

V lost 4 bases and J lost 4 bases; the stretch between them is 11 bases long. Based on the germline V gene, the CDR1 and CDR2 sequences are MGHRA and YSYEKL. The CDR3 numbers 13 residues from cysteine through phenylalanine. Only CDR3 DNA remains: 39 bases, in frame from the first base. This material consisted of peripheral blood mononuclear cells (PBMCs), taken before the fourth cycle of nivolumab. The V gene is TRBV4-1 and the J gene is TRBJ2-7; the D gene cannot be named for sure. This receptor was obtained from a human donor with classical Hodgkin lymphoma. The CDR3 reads CASSLIDKYEQYF. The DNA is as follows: TGCGCCAGCAGCCTTATAGACAAATACGAGCAGTACTTC.